The 5 T cell receptor beta chains below all came from one sample that was sequenced in a study of blood T cell repertoires in COVID-19. Profiling relied on immunoSEQ multiplex PCR, and the TCRdb table lists in-frame clones only, not all of them. The sample holds 140,000 to 150,000 clones, approximately 80% seen once. Source material: peripheral blood. The receptors derive from a human donor in a cohort sampled during active COVID-19.

The chain is built from TRBV6-2 or TRBV6-3 and TRBJ2-5; 10 bases line up with TRBD2. CDR3 length: 16 residues. Germline assignment: CDR1 MNHEY and CDR2 SVGEGT. Trimming at V came to 2 bases and at J to 5 bases, leaving 8 bases not matched to a gene. The CDR3 nucleotides read TGTGCCAGCAGTTACGTAAGCGGGAGGGCCCCCGAGACCCAGTACTTC. It encodes CASSYVSGRAPETQYF.

The chain couples TRBV7-2 to TRBJ2-7, with D possibly being TRBD1 (6 bases). The CDR3 contains 14 residues. Germline V gives CDR1 SGHTA, CDR2 FQGNSA. The ends were cut back, 2 bases at V and 5 bases at J, with 13 bases in the middle. CDR3 amino acids: CASSLNRAGNEQYF. For the CDR3, the DNA is TGTGCCAGCAGCTTAAACAGGGCCGGCAACGAGCAGTACTTC.

The chain recombines TRBV9 with TRBJ1-2, with 9 bases lining up with TRBD1. CDR1 and CDR2 (germline): SGDLS, YYNGEE. The CDR3 is made up of 14 amino acids. V was clipped by 4 bases and J by 4 bases; unmatched bases: 5. This CDR3 is CASSSTGGSYGYTF. DNA for the CDR3: TGTGCCAGCAGCTCCACAGGGGGCTCCTATGGCTACACCTTC.

This clone appeared many times. The V gene is TRBV24-1, the J gene TRBJ2-7; D is possibly TRBD1 (5 bases). Germline assignment: CDR1 KGHDR and CDR2 SFDVKD. V was trimmed by 5 bases and J by 3 bases, leaving 10 bases between them. This CDR3 has 13 residues. The CDR3 region has the DNA TGTGCCACCAGTGCAGGGTCCCGCTACGAGCAGTACTTC. Amino acid sequence: CATSAGSRYEQYF.

The chain is built from TRBV7-2 and TRBJ1-1; D gene ambiguous. In germline, CDR1 is SGHTA, CDR2 FQGNSA. V lost 5 bases and J lost 0, with 16 bases in between. The CDR3 totals 16 residues. The CDR3 nucleotides are TGTGCCAGCAGCATAGTATCAGGAAAGATGAACACTGAAGCTTTCTTT. It specifies CASSIVSGKMNTEAFF.